These T cell receptor beta chains were read from a single sample in a study of CD8+CD57+ T cells in acquired aplastic anemia. TCRdb reanalysed the reads using MiXCR and keeps one entry per CDR3 protein. The sample contains around 21,000 distinct CDR3 sequences, 30% to 50% of which appear only once. What was sequenced was CD8+CD57+ T cells sorted from PBMCs. Source of these receptors: a human donor with aplastic anemia. Both conserved end residues are trimmed from each CDR3.

j_call: TRBJ2-4; v_call: TRBV14; cdr3_aa: ASSQDGCGAKNIQY
j_call: TRBJ2-7; v_call: TRBV7-2; cdr3_aa: ASRPTLAGGSHEQY
j_call: TRBJ1-4; v_call: TRBV20-1; cdr3_aa: SARDPRLEKLF
j_call: TRBJ1-2; v_call: TRBV20-1; cdr3_aa: ASSPDRTYGYT
j_call: TRBJ1-6; v_call: TRBV13; cdr3_aa: VSSSGQLDSPLH
j_call: TRBJ2-2; v_call: TRBV29-1; cdr3_aa: SVESPAGNELF
j_call: TRBJ2-3; v_call: TRBV12-3/TRBV12-4; cdr3_aa: ASSLSGGRTDTQY
j_call: TRBJ1-6; v_call: TRBV20-1; cdr3_aa: SARQGARNSPLH
j_call: TRBJ2-5; v_call: TRBV20-1; cdr3_aa: SATPGTKETQY
j_call: TRBJ1-6; v_call: TRBV20-1; cdr3_aa: SAGVGTGGSPLH
j_call: TRBJ2-7; v_call: TRBV5-1; cdr3_aa: ASSELRGSSYEQY
j_call: TRBJ2-7; v_call: TRBV7-9; cdr3_aa: ASNSGSSYEQY
j_call: TRBJ2-7; v_call: TRBV6-5; cdr3_aa: ASSGQDSYEQY
j_call: TRBJ2-7; v_call: TRBV10-2; cdr3_aa: ASSRWAAGTVTYEQY
j_call: TRBJ2-7; v_call: TRBV6-1; cdr3_aa: ASSPPGPLYEQY
j_call: TRBJ1-5; v_call: TRBV15; cdr3_aa: ATSRTGGFGQPQH
j_call: TRBJ2-2; v_call: TRBV6-4; cdr3_aa: ASSDSSPGELF
j_call: TRBJ2-7; v_call: TRBV29-1; cdr3_aa: SVAGGSSYEQY
j_call: TRBJ1-2; v_call: TRBV7-2; cdr3_aa: ASSLWGGANYGYT